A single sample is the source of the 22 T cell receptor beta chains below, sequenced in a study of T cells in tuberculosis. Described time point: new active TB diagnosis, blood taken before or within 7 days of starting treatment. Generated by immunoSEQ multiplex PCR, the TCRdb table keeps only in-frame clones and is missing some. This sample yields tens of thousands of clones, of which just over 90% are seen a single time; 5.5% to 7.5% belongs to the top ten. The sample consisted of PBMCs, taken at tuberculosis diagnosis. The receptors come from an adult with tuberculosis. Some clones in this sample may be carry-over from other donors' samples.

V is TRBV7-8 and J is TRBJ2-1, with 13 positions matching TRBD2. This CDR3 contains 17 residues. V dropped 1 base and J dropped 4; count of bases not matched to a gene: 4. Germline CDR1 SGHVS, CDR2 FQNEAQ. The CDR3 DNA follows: TGTGCCAGCAGCTTAGAGGGACTAGCGGGGCTGTACAATGAGCAGTTCTTC. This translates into CASSLEGLAGLYNEQFF.

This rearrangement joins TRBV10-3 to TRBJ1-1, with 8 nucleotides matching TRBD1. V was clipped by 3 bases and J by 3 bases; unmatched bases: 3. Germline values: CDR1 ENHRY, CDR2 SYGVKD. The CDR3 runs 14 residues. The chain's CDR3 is CAISDQGADTEAFF. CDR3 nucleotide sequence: TGTGCCATCAGTGACCAGGGGGCGGACACTGAAGCTTTCTTT.

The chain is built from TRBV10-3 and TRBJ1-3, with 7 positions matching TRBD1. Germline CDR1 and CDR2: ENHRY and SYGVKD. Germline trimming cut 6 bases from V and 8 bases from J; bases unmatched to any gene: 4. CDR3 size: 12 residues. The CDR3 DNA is TGTGCCATCAGCAGGGGGGCAGACACCATATATTTT. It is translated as CAISRGADTIYF.

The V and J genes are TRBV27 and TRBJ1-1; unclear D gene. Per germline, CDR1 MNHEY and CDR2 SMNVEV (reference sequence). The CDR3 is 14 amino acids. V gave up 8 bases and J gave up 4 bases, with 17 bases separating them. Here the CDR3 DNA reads TGTGCCAGCCAAGGGAAGCGGGGATCCACTGAAGCTTTCTTT. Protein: CASQGKRGSTEAFF.

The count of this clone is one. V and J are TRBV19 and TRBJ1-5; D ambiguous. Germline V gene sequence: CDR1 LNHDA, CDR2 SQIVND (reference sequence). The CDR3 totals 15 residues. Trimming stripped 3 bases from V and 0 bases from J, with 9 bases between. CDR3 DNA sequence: TGTGCCAGTAGTATTTCGAGAAATAGCAATCAGCCCCAGCATTTT. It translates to CASSISRNSNQPQHF.

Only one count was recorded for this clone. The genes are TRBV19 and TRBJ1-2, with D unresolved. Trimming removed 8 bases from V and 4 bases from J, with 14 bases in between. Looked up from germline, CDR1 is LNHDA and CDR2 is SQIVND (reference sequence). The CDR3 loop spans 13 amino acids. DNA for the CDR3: TGTGCCAGTCAGTTGGGCATAGGCTATGGCTACACCTTC. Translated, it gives CASQLGIGYGYTF.

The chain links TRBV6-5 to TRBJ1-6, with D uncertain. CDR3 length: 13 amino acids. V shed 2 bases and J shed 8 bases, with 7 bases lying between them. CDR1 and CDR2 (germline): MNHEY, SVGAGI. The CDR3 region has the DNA TGTGCCAGCAGTTACGGGCGGGATTCACCCCTCCACTTT. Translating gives CASSYGRDSPLHF.

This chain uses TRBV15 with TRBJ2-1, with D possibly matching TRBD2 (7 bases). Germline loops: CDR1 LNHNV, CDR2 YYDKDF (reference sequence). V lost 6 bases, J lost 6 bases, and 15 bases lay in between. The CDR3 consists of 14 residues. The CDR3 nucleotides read TGTGCCACCAGGGAGAGGGGGGGCCGCAATGAGCAGTTCTTC. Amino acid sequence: CATRERGGRNEQFF.

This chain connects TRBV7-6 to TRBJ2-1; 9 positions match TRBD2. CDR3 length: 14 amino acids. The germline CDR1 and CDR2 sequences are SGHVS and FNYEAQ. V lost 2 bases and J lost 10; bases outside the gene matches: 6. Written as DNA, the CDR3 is TGTGCCAGCAGCTTACGGCGGGGGGGCGGAGAGCAGTTCTTC. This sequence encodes CASSLRRGGGEQFF.

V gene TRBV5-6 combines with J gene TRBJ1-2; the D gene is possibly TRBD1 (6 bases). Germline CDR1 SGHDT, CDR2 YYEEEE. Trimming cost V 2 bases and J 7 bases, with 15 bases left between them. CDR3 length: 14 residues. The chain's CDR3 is CASSFTPGVSGYTF. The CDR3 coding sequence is TGTGCCAGCAGCTTTACCCCAGGGGTTAGTGGCTACACCTTC.

DNA for the CDR3: TGTGCCAGTAATCAGGGTCCCACCGGGGAGCTGTTTTTT. Its protein product is CASNQGPTGELFF. The rearrangement uses TRBV19 and TRBJ2-2; possible D gene TRBD1, 5 bases. Germline values: CDR1 LNHDA, CDR2 SQIVND (reference sequence). The CDR3 loop spans 13 amino acids. Trimming cost V 7 bases and J 4 bases, with 10 bases left between them. Full variable domain (rest looked up from reference TRBV19 and TRBJ2-2): DGGITQSPKYLFRKEGQNVTLSCEQNLNHDAMYWYRQDPGQGLRLIYYSQIVNDFQKGDIAEGYSVSREKKESFPLTVTSAQKNPTAFYLCASNQGPTGELFFGEGSRLTVL.

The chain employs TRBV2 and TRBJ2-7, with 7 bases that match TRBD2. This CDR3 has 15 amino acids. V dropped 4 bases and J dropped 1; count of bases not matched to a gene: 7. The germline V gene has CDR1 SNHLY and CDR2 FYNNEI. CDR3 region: CASSALAKLSYEQYF. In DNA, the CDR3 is TGTGCCAGCAGTGCACTAGCGAAGTTGTCCTACGAGCAGTACTTC.

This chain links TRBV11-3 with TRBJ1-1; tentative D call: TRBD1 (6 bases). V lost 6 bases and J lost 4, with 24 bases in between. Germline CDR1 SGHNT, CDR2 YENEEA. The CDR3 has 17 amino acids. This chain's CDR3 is CASRVTGFYFWGTEAFF. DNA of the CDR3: TGTGCCAGCAGGGTTACAGGGTTTTATTTTTGGGGCACTGAAGCTTTCTTT.

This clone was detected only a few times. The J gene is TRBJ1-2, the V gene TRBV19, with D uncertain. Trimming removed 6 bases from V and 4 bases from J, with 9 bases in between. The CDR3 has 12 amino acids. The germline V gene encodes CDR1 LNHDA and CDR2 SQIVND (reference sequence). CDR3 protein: CASSTRFYGYTF. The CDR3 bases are TGTGCCAGTAGCACTCGTTTCTATGGCTACACCTTC. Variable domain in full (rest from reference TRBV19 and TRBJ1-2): DGGITQSPKYLFRKEGQNVTLSCEQNLNHDAMYWYRQDPGQGLRLIYYSQIVNDFQKGDIAEGYSVSREKKESFPLTVTSAQKNPTAFYLCASSTRFYGYTFGSGTRLTVV.

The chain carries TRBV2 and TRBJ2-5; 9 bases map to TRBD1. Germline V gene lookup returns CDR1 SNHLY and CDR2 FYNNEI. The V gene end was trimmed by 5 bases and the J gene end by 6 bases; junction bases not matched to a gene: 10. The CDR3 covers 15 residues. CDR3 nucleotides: TGTGCCAGCAGTTTCTCGGGACAGGGCTTAAAGACCCAGTACTTC. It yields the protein CASSFSGQGLKTQYF.

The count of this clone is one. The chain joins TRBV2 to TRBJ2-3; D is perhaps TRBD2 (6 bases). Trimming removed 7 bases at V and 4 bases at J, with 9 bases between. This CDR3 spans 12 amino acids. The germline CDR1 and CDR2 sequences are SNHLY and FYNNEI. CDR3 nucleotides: TGTGCCAGCACGGGGGTTTCAGATACGCAGTATTTT. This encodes CASTGVSDTQYF.

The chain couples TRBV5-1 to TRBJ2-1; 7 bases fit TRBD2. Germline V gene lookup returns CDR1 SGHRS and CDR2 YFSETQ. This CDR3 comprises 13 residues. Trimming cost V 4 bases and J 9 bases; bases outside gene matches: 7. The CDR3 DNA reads TGCGCCAGCAGCCAAACCCAGCGGGGTGAGCAGTTCTTC. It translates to CASSQTQRGEQFF.

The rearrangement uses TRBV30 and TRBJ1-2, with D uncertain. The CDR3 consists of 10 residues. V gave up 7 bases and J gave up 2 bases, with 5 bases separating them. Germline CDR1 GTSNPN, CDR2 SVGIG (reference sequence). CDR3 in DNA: TGTGCCTTATCCAACTATGGCTACACCTTC. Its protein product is CALSNYGYTF.

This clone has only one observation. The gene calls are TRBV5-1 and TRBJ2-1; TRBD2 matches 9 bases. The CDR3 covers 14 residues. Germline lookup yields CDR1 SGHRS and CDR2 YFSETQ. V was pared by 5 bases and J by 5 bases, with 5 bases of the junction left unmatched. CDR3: CASSPGTSNNEQFF. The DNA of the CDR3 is TGCGCCAGCAGTCCCGGGACTAGCAACAATGAGCAGTTCTTC.

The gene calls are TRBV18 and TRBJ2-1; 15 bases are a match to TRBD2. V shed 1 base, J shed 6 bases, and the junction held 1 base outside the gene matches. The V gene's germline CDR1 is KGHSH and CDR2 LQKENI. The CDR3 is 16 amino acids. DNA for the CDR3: TGTGCCAGCTCACCACGGGGACTAGCGGGGGGCAATGAGCAGTTCTTC. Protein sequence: CASSPRGLAGGNEQFF. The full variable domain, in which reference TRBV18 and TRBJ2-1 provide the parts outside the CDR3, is NAGVMQNPRHLVRRRGQEARLRCSPMKGHSHVYWYRQLPEEGLKFMVYLQKENIIDESGMPKERFSAEFPKEGPSILRIQQVVRGDSAAYFCASSPRGLAGGNEQFFGPGTRLTVL.

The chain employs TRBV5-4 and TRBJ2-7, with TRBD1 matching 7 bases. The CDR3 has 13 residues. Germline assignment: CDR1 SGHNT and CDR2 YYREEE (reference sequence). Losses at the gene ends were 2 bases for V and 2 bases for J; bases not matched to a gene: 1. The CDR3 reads CASSFDRAYEQYF. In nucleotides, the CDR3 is TGTGCCAGCAGCTTCGACAGGGCCTACGAGCAGTACTTC.

The CDR3 bases are TGTGCCAGCAGCCGAACCGGGTCCCTCCGGAGCGTTGGCTACACCTTC. This codes for CASSRTGSLRSVGYTF. The gene calls are TRBV13 and TRBJ1-2; D is uncertain. Per the germline V gene, CDR1 is PRHDT and CDR2 is FYEKMQ (reference sequence). Trimming removed 5 bases from V and 7 bases from J, with 23 bases in between. The CDR3 runs 16 residues.